Listed below are T cell receptor beta chains from one sample, sequenced in a study of long-term antiretroviral therapy in people with HIV. Data came from immunoSEQ multiplex PCR; TCRdb stores just in-frame clones and leaves some out. In the table there are 19,000 or so clones, about 81% of which are singletons. This sample comprised unsorted PBMCs, obtained 0.9 years after starting antiretroviral therapy. These receptors were collected from a man between 18 and 29 years old with HIV. Each CDR3 is given with its conserved first and last residue. Each record gives: J gene, D gene, V gene, clone size, CDR3 DNA, CDR3 protein. The D gene is left open where the match is weak. Clone size appears in some rows only: once, few, many, or a class for an expanded clone.

j_call: TRBJ2-5; d_call: NA; v_call: TRBV5-1; clone_size: once; cdr3_nt: TGCGCCAGCAGCTTCGCGGGCTATTCAGAGACCCAGTACTTC; cdr3_aa: CASSFAGYSETQYF
j_call: TRBJ2-1; d_call: NA; v_call: TRBV27; clone_size: NA; cdr3_nt: TGTGCCAGCGGGACCTCTTACTTGGGTAGCTACAATGAGCAGTTCTTC; cdr3_aa: CASGTSYLGSYNEQFF
j_call: TRBJ1-5; d_call: NA; v_call: TRBV7-8; clone_size: NA; cdr3_nt: TGTGCCAGCAGCTTAGGCGTTGGTCAGCCCCAGCATTTT; cdr3_aa: CASSLGVGQPQHF
j_call: TRBJ2-5; d_call: NA; v_call: TRBV5-1; clone_size: NA; cdr3_nt: TGCGCCAGCAGGGAACAGGGATATGAGACCCAGTACTTC; cdr3_aa: CASREQGYETQYF
j_call: TRBJ2-1; d_call: TRBD2; v_call: TRBV18; clone_size: NA; cdr3_nt: TGTGCCAGCATGCTAGCGGGGGGCCGAGGGGAGCAGTTCTTC; cdr3_aa: CASMLAGGRGEQFF
j_call: TRBJ1-2; d_call: NA; v_call: TRBV7-2; clone_size: once; cdr3_nt: TGTGCCAGCAGCTTAGGACCGGGGGAAAACTATGGCTACACCTTC; cdr3_aa: CASSLGPGENYGYTF
j_call: TRBJ1-5; d_call: NA; v_call: TRBV7-9; clone_size: NA; cdr3_nt: TGTGCCAGCAGCTTAGATGGAAATCAGCCCCAGCATTTT; cdr3_aa: CASSLDGNQPQHF
j_call: TRBJ2-2; d_call: NA; v_call: TRBV4-1; clone_size: NA; cdr3_nt: TGCGCCAGCAACCTAGAGATTAACACCGGGGAGCTGTTTTTT; cdr3_aa: CASNLEINTGELFF
j_call: TRBJ2-5; d_call: NA; v_call: TRBV7-7; clone_size: NA; cdr3_nt: TGTGCTAGCAGCCCACCCGGGAGCGTTAAAGAGACCCAGTACTTC; cdr3_aa: CASSPPGSVKETQYF
j_call: TRBJ2-5; d_call: NA; v_call: TRBV6-5; clone_size: NA; cdr3_nt: TGTGCCAGCAGTCCGGGAACGGGGGTGGAGACCCAGTACTTC; cdr3_aa: CASSPGTGVETQYF
j_call: TRBJ2-3; d_call: NA; v_call: TRBV5-6; clone_size: NA; cdr3_nt: TGTGCCAGCAGCCTAGGGCCCAGCACAGATACGCAGTATTTT; cdr3_aa: CASSLGPSTDTQYF
j_call: TRBJ1-2; d_call: TRBD1; v_call: TRBV19; clone_size: few; cdr3_nt: TGTGCCAGTAGTATCGGGACAGGGGGCGATGGCTACACCTTC; cdr3_aa: CASSIGTGGDGYTF
j_call: TRBJ1-2; d_call: TRBD1; v_call: TRBV6-5; clone_size: NA; cdr3_nt: TGTGCCAGCAGGCGGGGACAGAACTATGGCTACACCTTC; cdr3_aa: CASRRGQNYGYTF
j_call: TRBJ2-3; d_call: NA; v_call: TRBV6-6; clone_size: once; cdr3_nt: TGTGCCAGCAGTCCCCGGGGGATTGAGACAGATACGCAGTATTTT; cdr3_aa: CASSPRGIETDTQYF
j_call: TRBJ2-2; d_call: TRBD1; v_call: TRBV15; clone_size: NA; cdr3_nt: TGTGCCACCAGCACCCGGACAGGGGTGGCCGGGGAGCTGTTTTTT; cdr3_aa: CATSTRTGVAGELFF
j_call: TRBJ2-7; d_call: TRBD2; v_call: TRBV19; clone_size: NA; cdr3_nt: TGTGCCAGTAGCAAGGCTAGCGGGGCCCCCTACGAGCAGTACTTC; cdr3_aa: CASSKASGAPYEQYF
j_call: TRBJ2-5; d_call: TRBD1; v_call: TRBV6-1; clone_size: NA; cdr3_nt: TGTGCCAGCAGTGAGAGGACAGGGTCAGTGGAGACCCAGTACTTC; cdr3_aa: CASSERTGSVETQYF
j_call: TRBJ2-7; d_call: TRBD1; v_call: TRBV7-3; clone_size: NA; cdr3_nt: TGTGCCAGCAGCTCCTCCGGACAGGGTCTAGGCGAGCAGTACTTC; cdr3_aa: CASSSSGQGLGEQYF
j_call: TRBJ2-7; d_call: NA; v_call: TRBV7-3; clone_size: NA; cdr3_nt: TGTGCCAGCAGCTTAGGCAGGGATCGCGAGCAGTACTTC; cdr3_aa: CASSLGRDREQYF
j_call: TRBJ2-5; d_call: TRBD2; v_call: TRBV15; clone_size: NA; cdr3_nt: TGTGCCACCAGCAGACAAGCGGGGGGGGGATCGGAGACCCAGTACTTC; cdr3_aa: CATSRQAGGGSETQYF
j_call: TRBJ2-3; d_call: NA; v_call: TRBV5-1; clone_size: NA; cdr3_nt: TGCGCCAGCAGCACCGGGATCCTTGGTGCAGATACGCAGTATTTT; cdr3_aa: CASSTGILGADTQYF
j_call: TRBJ1-3; d_call: NA; v_call: TRBV14; clone_size: NA; cdr3_nt: TGTGCCAGCAGCCAGGGTCACTACTGGTCCCCTGGAAACACCATATATTTT; cdr3_aa: CASSQGHYWSPGNTIYF
j_call: TRBJ1-6; d_call: NA; v_call: TRBV5-4; clone_size: few; cdr3_nt: TGTGCCAGCAGCTTGGCCACAGGGCATAATTCACCCCTCCACTTT; cdr3_aa: CASSLATGHNSPLHF
j_call: TRBJ2-3; d_call: TRBD2; v_call: TRBV10-1; clone_size: NA; cdr3_nt: TGCGCCAGCAGTGAGTCGGGACTAGCGGGGCCGGCAGATACGCAGTATTTT; cdr3_aa: CASSESGLAGPADTQYF
j_call: TRBJ2-5; d_call: NA; v_call: TRBV19; clone_size: NA; cdr3_nt: TGTGCCAGTAGTATCGCGGGTCTACGAGAGACCCAGTACTTC; cdr3_aa: CASSIAGLRETQYF
j_call: TRBJ2-1; d_call: NA; v_call: TRBV2; clone_size: NA; cdr3_nt: TGTGCCAGCAGTGGAGGGGGGTGGAATGAGCAGTTCTTC; cdr3_aa: CASSGGGWNEQFF
j_call: TRBJ1-1; d_call: NA; v_call: TRBV5-6; clone_size: NA; cdr3_nt: TGTGCCAGCAGCATGCAGGGTGGGGGCACTGAAGCTTTCTTT; cdr3_aa: CASSMQGGGTEAFF
j_call: TRBJ1-5; d_call: NA; v_call: TRBV12-2; clone_size: NA; cdr3_nt: TGTGCAAGTCGCTTAATCCGGGACAGGGGCAATCAGCCCCAGCATTTT; cdr3_aa: CASRLIRDRGNQPQHF
j_call: TRBJ2-7; d_call: NA; v_call: TRBV5-1; clone_size: NA; cdr3_nt: TGCGCCAGCAGCGAAAGCTACGAGCAGTACTTC; cdr3_aa: CASSESYEQYF
j_call: TRBJ2-7; d_call: NA; v_call: TRBV5-1; clone_size: NA; cdr3_nt: TGCGCCAGCAGCTTTGGCACGTACGAGCAGTACTTC; cdr3_aa: CASSFGTYEQYF
j_call: TRBJ1-3; d_call: NA; v_call: TRBV4-1; clone_size: NA; cdr3_nt: TGCGCCAGCAGCCAAGGGTTTGGGGGAAACACCATATATTTT; cdr3_aa: CASSQGFGGNTIYF
j_call: TRBJ2-5; d_call: NA; v_call: TRBV18; clone_size: NA; cdr3_nt: TGTGCCAGCTCACCAACAGTGCTGGAGACCCAGTACTTC; cdr3_aa: CASSPTVLETQYF
j_call: TRBJ2-3; d_call: NA; v_call: TRBV5-6; clone_size: NA; cdr3_nt: TGTGCCAGCAGCTTGGTACAGGCTACAGGTACGCAGTATTTT; cdr3_aa: CASSLVQATGTQYF
j_call: TRBJ1-1; d_call: NA; v_call: TRBV9; clone_size: NA; cdr3_nt: TGTGCCAGCAGCGTAGATAACAGGGAAGCTTTCTTT; cdr3_aa: CASSVDNREAFF
j_call: TRBJ2-2; d_call: TRBD1; v_call: TRBV4-1; clone_size: NA; cdr3_nt: TGCGCCAGCAGCCAAGAGAGGTTCCCCCCCACAGGGGGACCCGGGGAGCTGTTTTTT; cdr3_aa: CASSQERFPPTGGPGELFF
j_call: TRBJ1-2; d_call: NA; v_call: TRBV6-5; clone_size: NA; cdr3_nt: TGTGCCAGCAGTTACGTAACAGGGCATGGCTACACCTTC; cdr3_aa: CASSYVTGHGYTF
j_call: TRBJ1-1; d_call: NA; v_call: TRBV7-9; clone_size: NA; cdr3_nt: TGTGCCAGCAGCCCAACGTCCCCGGGGGAGACGAACACTGAAGCTTTCTTT; cdr3_aa: CASSPTSPGETNTEAFF
j_call: TRBJ2-3; d_call: NA; v_call: TRBV4-2; clone_size: NA; cdr3_nt: TGTGCCAGCAGCCAAGAACGACTCACAGATACGCAGTATTTT; cdr3_aa: CASSQERLTDTQYF
j_call: TRBJ1-2; d_call: TRBD1; v_call: TRBV6-5; clone_size: NA; cdr3_nt: TGTGCCAGCAGTTCCTCGGGACAGGGCTACTATGGCTACACCTTC; cdr3_aa: CASSSSGQGYYGYTF
j_call: TRBJ2-7; d_call: NA; v_call: TRBV5-1; clone_size: NA; cdr3_nt: TGCGCCAGCAGCTTGCTGGGTCTGGACGAGCAGTACTTC; cdr3_aa: CASSLLGLDEQYF
j_call: TRBJ1-2; d_call: TRBD1; v_call: TRBV6-5; clone_size: few; cdr3_nt: TGTGCCAGCAGGGGACAGGGAGATGGCTACACCTTC; cdr3_aa: CASRGQGDGYTF
j_call: TRBJ1-1; d_call: NA; v_call: TRBV7-9; clone_size: NA; cdr3_nt: TGTGCCAGCAGCTTAGTTGGATCCGAAATTGAAGCTTTCTTT; cdr3_aa: CASSLVGSEIEAFF
j_call: TRBJ1-5; d_call: NA; v_call: TRBV28; clone_size: NA; cdr3_nt: TGTGCCAGCAGTTTTGAGGGAGTTGGAGGGGGCAATCAGCCCCAGCATTTT; cdr3_aa: CASSFEGVGGGNQPQHF
j_call: TRBJ1-1; d_call: NA; v_call: TRBV28; clone_size: NA; cdr3_nt: TGTGCCAGCACCTCCACCGCAGGGACCACTGAAGCTTTCTTT; cdr3_aa: CASTSTAGTTEAFF
j_call: TRBJ2-2; d_call: TRBD2; v_call: TRBV7-6; clone_size: NA; cdr3_nt: TGTGCCAGCAGCTTCAATCAGCGGGGAAACACCGGGGAGCTGTTTTTT; cdr3_aa: CASSFNQRGNTGELFF
j_call: TRBJ2-1; d_call: NA; v_call: TRBV2; clone_size: NA; cdr3_nt: TGTGCCAGCAGTGCAGAACAGGGTGGTGAGCAGTTCTTC; cdr3_aa: CASSAEQGGEQFF
j_call: TRBJ2-1; d_call: NA; v_call: TRBV28; clone_size: NA; cdr3_nt: TGTGCCAGCAATAACGGGGGCGTCTCCTACAATGAGCAGTTCTTC; cdr3_aa: CASNNGGVSYNEQFF
j_call: TRBJ1-4; d_call: NA; v_call: TRBV5-1; clone_size: NA; cdr3_nt: TGCGCCAGCAGCTCGCTGGGGGGAACAGGGCCGGCTAATGAAAAACTGTTTTTT; cdr3_aa: CASSSLGGTGPANEKLFF
j_call: TRBJ2-7; d_call: NA; v_call: TRBV28; clone_size: NA; cdr3_nt: TGTGCCAGCAGTCGAAGCAGATACGAGCAGTACTTC; cdr3_aa: CASSRSRYEQYF
j_call: TRBJ1-2; d_call: TRBD1; v_call: TRBV7-6; clone_size: NA; cdr3_nt: TGTGCCAGCAGCTCCGGGACAGGGCTCTATGGCTACACCTTC; cdr3_aa: CASSSGTGLYGYTF
j_call: TRBJ1-1; d_call: TRBD1; v_call: TRBV14; clone_size: NA; cdr3_nt: TGTGCCAGCAGCCGGGTTCGACAGGGTGAAGCTTTCTTT; cdr3_aa: CASSRVRQGEAFF
j_call: TRBJ1-5; d_call: NA; v_call: TRBV29-1; clone_size: few; cdr3_nt: TGCAGCGTTGGACTCGGGATTAATCAGCCCCAGCATTTT; cdr3_aa: CSVGLGINQPQHF
j_call: TRBJ1-6; d_call: NA; v_call: TRBV6-5; clone_size: NA; cdr3_nt: TGTGCCAGCAGTTCGAGCGGCTTCACCCTCCACTTT; cdr3_aa: CASSSSGFTLHF
j_call: TRBJ2-7; d_call: NA; v_call: TRBV4-1; clone_size: NA; cdr3_nt: TGCGCCAGCAGCCAAGATCCCCAGGTACCTGCCTACGAGCAGTACTTC; cdr3_aa: CASSQDPQVPAYEQYF
j_call: TRBJ2-1; d_call: TRBD1; v_call: TRBV28; clone_size: NA; cdr3_nt: TGTGCAAGCAACACAGGGGGCTATTACAATGAGCAGTTCTTC; cdr3_aa: CASNTGGYYNEQFF
j_call: TRBJ2-1; d_call: NA; v_call: TRBV6-6; clone_size: NA; cdr3_nt: TGTGCCAGCAGTTACTCGAGGGGGGCCTCCTACAATGAGCAGTTCTTC; cdr3_aa: CASSYSRGASYNEQFF
j_call: TRBJ2-2; d_call: NA; v_call: TRBV6-5; clone_size: NA; cdr3_nt: TGTGCCAGCAGTTATTTGAGCGGCGACACCGGGGAGCTGTTTTTT; cdr3_aa: CASSYLSGDTGELFF
j_call: TRBJ1-1; d_call: TRBD1; v_call: TRBV6-6; clone_size: once; cdr3_nt: TGTGCCAGCAGGACAGGGTTCACTGAAGCTTTCTTT; cdr3_aa: CASRTGFTEAFF
j_call: TRBJ2-5; d_call: TRBD1; v_call: TRBV6-5; clone_size: NA; cdr3_nt: TGTGCCAGCAGTACTAACAGGGGTGGGAAGACCCAGTACTTC; cdr3_aa: CASSTNRGGKTQYF